What follows are 6 T cell receptor beta chains derived from one specimen sequenced in a study of T cell clones after liver transplantation (dated by TCRdb to the late 2010s). The library was built by means of the immunoSEQ multiplex PCR assay. Imported from immuneACCESS, the table was reduced by TCRdb to in-frame sequences with V and J called. These copies leave out some clones; in studies compared against another copy, an unresolved V gene accounts for under half, and the cause of the remainder is not known. This sample holds around 51,000 clones; 86% were observed only once. The ten largest account for around 14% of the sample. The material sequenced was CD8+ T cells from blood, taken 12 months after liver transplant. These receptors all come from a human patient who received a liver transplant. Post transplant, some T cells may arise from the graft donor.

CDR3 nucleotide sequence: TGTGCCACCAGCGAAACGATTTTAACAGAGAACTATGGCTACACCTTC. Its protein product is CATSETILTENYGYTF. The chain has TRBV15 and TRBJ1-2; unclear D gene. The CDR3 spans 16 residues. Between the trimmed V and J ends, which lost 5 bases and 2 bases, there was a span of 18 bases. Germline V gives CDR1 LNHNV, CDR2 YYDKDF (reference sequence).

This chain links TRBV28 with TRBJ2-1; D ambiguous. V lost 6 bases and J lost 0, with 15 bases in between. CDR1 is MDHEN and CDR2 is SYDVKM in the germline V gene. The CDR3 is 16 residues long. The CDR3 region is CASSEPNEDSYNEQFF. CDR3 in DNA: TGTGCCAGCAGCGAACCTAACGAGGACTCCTACAATGAGCAGTTCTTC.

The chain is built from TRBV28 and TRBJ2-7; D possibly corresponds to TRBD1 (6 bases). The CDR3 loop spans 15 amino acids. V was trimmed by 1 base and J by 4 bases, leaving 14 bases between them. Germline V gene sequence: CDR1 MDHEN, CDR2 SYDVKM. For the CDR3, the DNA is TGTGCCAGCAGTTTATTCAGGGGCCCCTATTACGAGCAGTACTTC. Amino acid sequence: CASSLFRGPYYEQYF.

The chain recombines TRBV27 with TRBJ2-1; TRBD2 matches 7 bases. Germline V gene lookup returns CDR1 MNHEY and CDR2 SMNVEV (reference sequence). The CDR3 extends over 13 amino acids. V shed 1 base and J 10 bases; nucleotides not matched to a gene: 4. CDR3 residues: CASSLYKRGEQFF. The CDR3 DNA reads TGTGCCAGCAGTTTATATAAGCGGGGAGAGCAGTTCTTC.

CDR3 loop: CASSTTRLAVYNEQFF. Here the CDR3 DNA reads TGTGCCAGCAGTACAACCAGACTAGCGGTCTACAATGAGCAGTTCTTC. J is TRBJ2-1 and V is TRBV28; 9 nucleotides align to TRBD2. V was clipped by 5 bases and J by 3 bases; unmatched bases: 8. Germline V gene sequence: CDR1 MDHEN, CDR2 SYDVKM. The CDR3 spans 16 residues. Filled out from reference TRBV28 and TRBJ2-1, the complete variable domain reads DVKVTQSSRYLVKRTGEKVFLECVQDMDHENMFWYRQDPGLGLRLIYFSYDVKMKEKGDIPEGYSVSREKKERFSLILESASTNQTSMYLCASSTTRLAVYNEQFFGPGTRLTVL.

The V and J genes are TRBV6-6 and TRBJ1-2; D may be TRBD1 (6 bases). Trimming left V 10 bases short and J 3 bases short, with 12 bases between. Germline-derived CDR1 and CDR2 are MNHNY and SVGAGI (reference sequence). The CDR3 consists of 12 residues. CDR3 residues: CATSDSHYGYTF. The CDR3 bases are TGTGCCACCTCGGACAGCCACTATGGCTACACCTTC.